What follows describes a single TCR beta chain. Its antigen has not been determined. Qualities for individual bases were not recorded, and no much larger clone is one base off. Inclusion was restricted to participants for whom at least one PBMC sample before ART initiation and at least two post-ART samples were available. Treatment was received in the United States of America by all participants with HIV. Before DNA extraction, cryopreserved samples containing about 0.9-11 million PBMC were thawed and washed. At the time of the earliest PBMC sample for each participant with HIV, ages ranged from roughly 23 to 60 years. PBMC samples were contributed by each participant from 1-4 timepoints before ART initiation and 2-8 timepoints after ART initiation, with a median of 7 samples. Serial HIV viral load, CD4+ T-cell count, ART history and demographic data were obtained for every participant. Genomic DNA was extracted from unsorted PBMC with a Qiagen kit on a QIAcube, processed in batches of 12 samples.

Taken from cysteine to phenylalanine, the CDR3 has 14 residues. CDR3 DNA only is kept here, 42 bases in frame from base 1. Based on the germline V gene, the CDR1 and CDR2 sequences are SQVTM and ANQGSEA. Deletion took 3 bases off V and 1 base off J, with a span of 12 bases between the germline ends. This entry belongs to a study of long-term antiretroviral therapy in people with HIV (dated by TCRdb to the early 2020s). Regarding the complete study: Collection of the earliest samples took place about a decade ahead of the 2015 WHO recommendation for immediate ART, at a time when ART was typically delayed until CD4 counts fell. No cross-contamination during QIAcube processing was seen in test extractions of a monoclonal T-cell line run alongside 30 to 35 polyclonal samples. A retrospective serial study tested whether ART initiation and durable HIV suppression were associated with changes in peripheral blood TRB repertoire composition and diversity. A total of about 200 cryopreserved PBMC samples were contributed to the cohort by 30 adults with confirmed HIV infection, with samples collected serially over a mean of roughly six years (range 1-12). About 35% of the 30 participants with HIV were female. Broader findings and caveats from the paper: Samples dated from about 2004 to 2018, and the ART regimens used may be less effective than current ones. Because cell numbers in pre-ART samples were limited, unsorted PBMC were profiled instead of sorted CD4+ and CD8+ T cells. Owing to limited PBMC availability, only the TCR beta chain was sequenced, without alpha chain pairing. ART initiation was associated with a significant increase in TRB diversity, but diversity stayed significantly below transplant donor controls even after long-term ART. No data were available on ART adherence, viral resistance or therapy changes, limiting inferences about post-ART repertoire changes. HIV repertoires had narrower CDR3 length ranges than controls, and the network structure suggested an antigen-experienced repertoire that shifted only slightly toward naive after ART. The repertoire was dominated across all time points by expanded TRB clones identified before ART initiation, although this dominance was seen to fluctuate and to decrease in many PLHIV after ART.

The immunoSEQ hsTCRB v3.0 assay was used at survey level resolution to sequence the TRB variable region. TRB sequencing targeted a depth of about 35,000-50,000 T-cell genomes per sample. Pooled TRB libraries were sequenced on an Illumina MiSeq with a v3 150-cycle kit. The authors processed their data as follows. Repertoire analysis ran in R within a reproducible Nextflow workflow covering QC, data transformation and analysis. LymphoSeq2, an R package for exploring AIRR-Seq data, was used to implement custom analyses. Four samples that yielded fewer than 5000 total TRB sequences were excluded, so that approximately 170 HIV repertoires were analyzed. Among the approximately 190 retained HIV repertoires, around 60 were collected before ART initiation and some 130 were collected after ART initiation. Each repertoire was downsampled to 5000 TRB nucleotide sequences, and summary statistics were averaged across 100 downsampling iterations. TRB sequences were retained for analysis only if CDR3 regions of at least seven amino acids were present. Diversity was assessed using a clonality score derived from Shannon entropy and using the Gini coefficient. In the repertoire networks, any two of the top 5000 CDR3 amino acid sequences were connected whenever the two sequences differed by an edit distance of one. For TRB CDR3 amino acid sequences, GLIPH2 was used to predict antigen specificity groups and MHC restriction. To flag known CMV, EBV, HIV or tissue antigen associations, CDR3 amino acid sequences were matched against VDJdb and McPAS-TCR. Pre-ART, post-ART and control groups were compared with Wilcoxon signed-rank tests and Holm-Bonferroni correction. TCRdb took over this immuneACCESS table, retaining in-frame rearrangements with V and J assigned. Such tables are incomplete; in checked studies, under half of the missing clones stem from an unresolved V gene, and the remainder is unexplained. V and J calls plus clone size are reproduced from that table; the DNA served to infer D and trimming. The sample records some 16,000 clones, around four fifths of which are singletons. Around a fifth of the sample is in the top ten clones.

The origin of this receptor is a man aged 40-49 years with HIV. The sample consisted of unsorted PBMCs, taken 2.1 years after starting antiretroviral therapy. The V and J segments used are TRBV29-1 and TRBJ1-1; the D segment could be TRBD1, given 6 matching bases. In nucleotide form, the sequence is TGCAGCGTTGACCCTAGGACAGAGAACACTGAAGCTTTCTTT. This encodes CSVDPRTENTEAFF.